The rows below give T cell receptor beta chains drawn from one sample of a study of shared clonotypes between healthy human individuals. Measured with immunoSEQ multiplex PCR; TCRdb has only the in-frame clones, and not every one. The sample yields 2 million to 2.5 million clones, approximately 93% seen once. The sample was naive CD4+ T cells from PBMCs. The receptors were sampled from a man younger than 35 in good health. Some clones in this sample may be carry-over from other donors' samples. Both conserved end residues are part of each CDR3. The order of the fields is CDR3 protein, V gene, CDR3 length.

CDR3 protein: CASSWGRDRTMNTEAFF; V gene: TRBV2; CDR3 length: 17
CDR3 protein: CATSDGLAYEQYF; V gene: TRBV15; CDR3 length: 13
CDR3 protein: CASSSRTGNEKLFF; V gene: TRBV28; CDR3 length: 14
CDR3 protein: CASSQQGGQPQHF; V gene: TRBV14; CDR3 length: 13
CDR3 protein: CAISESQAAPLHF; V gene: TRBV10-3; CDR3 length: 13
CDR3 protein: CASSQGLAGGRNEQFF; V gene: TRBV14; CDR3 length: 16
CDR3 protein: CASSPLRAGESQPQHF; V gene: TRBV7-8; CDR3 length: 16
CDR3 protein: CASSLRPAREANEQFF; V gene: TRBV7-2; CDR3 length: 16
CDR3 protein: CASSVTDWTYEQYF; V gene: TRBV9; CDR3 length: 14
CDR3 protein: CASSMTLNTEAFF; V gene: TRBV28; CDR3 length: 13
CDR3 protein: CASRPDRNTGELFF; V gene: TRBV7-2; CDR3 length: 14
CDR3 protein: CASSVRTGGFTGELFF; V gene: TRBV9; CDR3 length: 16
CDR3 protein: CSVPGTGITDTQYF; V gene: TRBV29-1; CDR3 length: 14
CDR3 protein: CASSRRVFSGTDTQYF; V gene: TRBV5-4; CDR3 length: 16
CDR3 protein: CASSLAGTGTAGNTIYF; V gene: TRBV5-1; CDR3 length: 17
CDR3 protein: CASSPRSAFGDRGQGANVLTF; V gene: TRBV27; CDR3 length: 21
CDR3 protein: CASSPGTSVGHGELFF; V gene: TRBV5-1; CDR3 length: 16
CDR3 protein: CASSADRGHEQFF; V gene: TRBV5-1; CDR3 length: 13
CDR3 protein: CASSPLQGASSYNEQFF; V gene: TRBV18; CDR3 length: 17
CDR3 protein: CATSRVLETQYF; V gene: TRBV15; CDR3 length: 12
CDR3 protein: CASSSPGQTTGNTIYF; V gene: TRBV7-2; CDR3 length: 16
CDR3 protein: CASSGPVKQETQYF; V gene: TRBV18; CDR3 length: 14
CDR3 protein: CASSLGLSFSGELFF; V gene: TRBV5-4; CDR3 length: 15
CDR3 protein: CASSYPGENIQYF; V gene: TRBV5-1; CDR3 length: 13
CDR3 protein: CASSPSGRATNNEQFF; V gene: TRBV4-3; CDR3 length: 16
CDR3 protein: CASTVAGDDEQFF; V gene: TRBV5-1; CDR3 length: 13
CDR3 protein: CSVWTSRGIVDTQYF; V gene: TRBV29-1; CDR3 length: 15
CDR3 protein: CASSLGGTSGSHEQYF; V gene: TRBV5-1; CDR3 length: 16
CDR3 protein: CASSPSGTYEQYF; V gene: TRBV7-9; CDR3 length: 13
CDR3 protein: CASSLANSGRKTYNEQFF; V gene: TRBV5-6; CDR3 length: 18
CDR3 protein: CASSLGTGDQPQHF; V gene: TRBV18; CDR3 length: 14
CDR3 protein: CASRTGSGGTDTQYF; V gene: TRBV11-1; CDR3 length: 15
CDR3 protein: CASSSSTSSYNEQFF; V gene: TRBV11-2; CDR3 length: 15
CDR3 protein: CASSFPAGAYNEQFF; V gene: TRBV5-1; CDR3 length: 15
CDR3 protein: CASSGQPNTEAFF; V gene: TRBV7-8; CDR3 length: 13
CDR3 protein: CACLNQDRALGYTF; V gene: TRBV30; CDR3 length: 14
CDR3 protein: CASSINNNSPLHF; V gene: TRBV2; CDR3 length: 13
CDR3 protein: CASSLYGSNQPQHF; V gene: TRBV27; CDR3 length: 14
CDR3 protein: CASSLTDSGNTIYF; V gene: TRBV11-1; CDR3 length: 14
CDR3 protein: CASSHLAGTTDTQYF; V gene: TRBV7-3; CDR3 length: 15
CDR3 protein: CASSLTGTRGTQYF; V gene: TRBV5-6; CDR3 length: 14
CDR3 protein: CASSREVGYTF; V gene: TRBV13; CDR3 length: 11
CDR3 protein: CASSYDSTNYGYTF; V gene: TRBV6-5; CDR3 length: 14
CDR3 protein: CASGHRDQPQHF; V gene: TRBV27; CDR3 length: 12
CDR3 protein: CASSLSSARADTQYF; V gene: TRBV27; CDR3 length: 15
CDR3 protein: CASSPGPIRQNTEAFF; V gene: TRBV18; CDR3 length: 16
CDR3 protein: CASSPPGRGGYGYTF; V gene: TRBV14; CDR3 length: 15
CDR3 protein: CASGASGYWFDNEQFF; V gene: TRBV9; CDR3 length: 16
CDR3 protein: CASSLIQGALSGANVLTF; V gene: TRBV7-9; CDR3 length: 18
CDR3 protein: CASSYGLGSSAYEQYF; V gene: TRBV6-5; CDR3 length: 16